This TCR beta chain was obtained from a study of blood T cell repertoires in COVID-19 (dated by TCRdb to 2020 to 2021). Turning to the overall study: Samples covering the acute and convalescent phases of COVID-19 were provided by collaborators in the United States, Italy and Spain. HLA class I and class II types, where available, came from metadata supplied by the sample provider rather than from assay-based typing. The prospective study material was composed of cDNA or gDNA derived from T cells, B-cell-depleted T cells, or PBMCs. The sample metadata nearly always contained a de-identified subject ID, COVID-19 status, age in years and sex. The repertoires were released in a freely available public database intended as a resource for research on the immune response to SARS-CoV-2. Subjects who had been exposed to COVID-19, were actively infected with it, or had recovered from it provided the deeply sampled blood TCRbeta repertoires that made up the dataset. The samples were drawn from the first 160 participants of the ongoing ImmuneRACE study and from 950 to 1,500 subjects provided by 6 global collaborators. The paper as a whole reports these results and caveats: Clinical and demographic metadata were provided uncurated, with the amount varying by source and participant.

Concerning this clone: It has no known antigen specificity. It has no much larger one-base neighbor in the sample; base qualities were not kept.

Enrolling through a virtual design, the prospective study's participants ranged in age from roughly 18 to 90 years and lived across about two dozen United States geographic areas. To assign participants to cohorts, the prospective study relied on clinical history that participants themselves reported in a screening survey and a study questionnaire. Exposed participants had been in contact, within 2 weeks of entering the study, with a person who had a PCR-confirmed or clinician-diagnosed case of COVID-19. Mobile phlebotomists in the prospective study collected whole blood, serum and a nasopharyngeal or oropharyngeal swab from every participant. Prospective study participants could optionally give additional blood draws and questionnaires over an approximately 2-month period. Blood samples from the prospective study were shipped frozen or at room temperature prior to DNA extraction. The CDR1 and CDR2 encoded by the germline V gene are MDHEN and SYDVKM. CDR3 length: 12 amino acids, cysteine to phenylalanine. The read is trimmed to its CDR3 DNA, 36 bases read in frame from base 1. The trim is 2 bases for V and 4 bases for J, with a gap of 3 bases between the germline ends.

TCRbeta CDR3 regions were amplified from genomic DNA by means of the immunoSEQ Assay, a bias-controlled multiplex PCR. The authors' analysis ran thus. The number of nucleated cells in each sample was estimated from the amplification of reference gene primers within the assay. To quantify the absolute abundance of each unique TCRbeta CDR3 rearrangement, sequence reads were collapsed and filtered. For each sample, productive Simpson clonality was calculated as the square root of Simpson's diversity index over productive rearrangements. The table was pulled from immuneACCESS by TCRdb, which kept in-frame rearrangements only. Such tables lose some clones; where checked, under half of the loss comes from unresolved V genes, and the rest has no known cause. V and J calls and clone size come straight from that table; D and trimming were deduced from the DNA. Present in this sample are about 350,000 clones, 88% of which were seen just once. Of the sample, just over 1% is held by the ten largest clones.

This receptor was identified in a woman aged 25 to 39 who had been exposed to COVID-19. The V gene is TRBV28 and the J gene is TRBJ2-1, with the D gene too uncertain to name. Sequencing used PBMCs or T cells enriched from blood (not recorded which). The nucleotide sequence is TGTGCCAGCAGTTTACGGTACAATGAGCAGTTCTTC. Translated, it gives CASSLRYNEQFF.